These T cell receptor beta chains were read from a single sample in a study of blood T cell repertoires in COVID-19. Measured with immunoSEQ multiplex PCR; TCRdb has only the in-frame clones, and not every one. The table has roughly 300,000 clones, approximately 85% seen once; the top ten hold more than 6%. Sequenced: peripheral blood. These receptors all stem from a human donor in a cohort sampled during active COVID-19. Each CDR3 is given with its conserved first and last residue. The order of the fields is CDR3 DNA, CDR3 protein, V gene, clone size, CDR3 length, D gene, J gene. D genes are given only for firm matches. For some rows the clone size is stated as once, few or many, or as a class when expanded; others skip it.

TGTGCCAGCCGGGGGGAGAGTTGGCCCCAGCATTTT CASRGESWPQHF TRBV19 - 12 - TRBJ1-5
TGTGCCAGTAGTGCAACAGGGTTGGATGGCTACACCTTC CASSATGLDGYTF TRBV19 - 13 - TRBJ1-2
TGTGCCAGCAGATGGACAGGTATTTTCTACGAGCAGTACTTC CASRWTGIFYEQYF TRBV6-4 once 14 TRBD1 TRBJ2-7
TGTGCCACCAGTGTGAAGACCCCAGCGACAGATACGCAGTATTTT CATSVKTPATDTQYF TRBV24-1 - 15 - TRBJ2-3
TGCAGCTCCTCTAGCGGGGGCACAGATACGCAGTATTTT CSSSSGGTDTQYF TRBV29-1 - 13 TRBD2 TRBJ2-3
TGTGCCACTAAACCAGCCGACTTCTATTACATGAACACTGAAGCTTTCTTT CATKPADFYYMNTEAFF TRBV19 - 17 - TRBJ1-1
TGTGCCAGCAGGCCTCGACAGAGAAACTATGGCTACACCTTC CASRPRQRNYGYTF TRBV7-3 - 14 - TRBJ1-2
TGTGCCAGCAGTTACTCGTCAGGTACCTACGAGCAGTACTTC CASSYSSGTYEQYF TRBV6-5 - 14 - TRBJ2-7
TGTGCCAGTAGTATAGTGGGCGCGGGCTATGGCTACACCTTC CASSIVGAGYGYTF TRBV19 - 14 - TRBJ1-2
TGTGCCAGCAGTGGCCGGGGAGGGGCTAATGAAAAACTGTTTTTT CASSGRGGANEKLFF TRBV27 - 15 - TRBJ1-4
TGTGCCTGGAGTGTGGGACAGGGGGACACGCCCCAGCATTTT CAWSVGQGDTPQHF TRBV30 few 14 TRBD1 TRBJ1-5
TGTGCCAGCAGTAAGGGACAGGGTTTAATCTACGAGCAGTACTTC CASSKGQGLIYEQYF TRBV6-5 - 15 TRBD1 TRBJ2-7
TGTGCCAGCAGCCAAGATTATCCCGGAGGAGAGGATACAGATACGCAGTATTTT CASSQDYPGGEDTDTQYF TRBV3-1/TRBV3-2 - 18 - TRBJ2-3
TGTGCCTGGAGTGTAGGGGTCTATGGCTACACCTTC CAWSVGVYGYTF TRBV30 - 12 - TRBJ1-2
TGTGCCAGTAAGGGAGAACAATACGCTGAAGCTTTCTTT CASKGEQYAEAFF TRBV19 - 13 - TRBJ1-1
TGTGCCAGCAGCTTAGGGCAGTATAGCAATCAGCCCCAGCATTTT CASSLGQYSNQPQHF TRBV7-9 few 15 - TRBJ1-5
TGTGCCAGCAGCTTATCGACGGGGAAGATAGATACGCAGTATTTT CASSLSTGKIDTQYF TRBV7-7 - 15 - TRBJ2-3
TGTGCCAGCAGTTACTCTTGGGACTTCAGCTCCTACGAGCAGTACTTC CASSYSWDFSSYEQYF TRBV6-5 - 16 - TRBJ2-7
TGTGCCAGCAGCCAAGGTAACAGGGAATTGAATTCACCCCTCCACTTT CASSQGNRELNSPLHF TRBV3-1/TRBV3-2 - 16 - TRBJ1-6
TGTGCCTGGAGTGTTCCGGGACAGGGATGGGATGGCTACACCTTC CAWSVPGQGWDGYTF TRBV30 - 15 TRBD1 TRBJ1-2
TGTGCCAGCAGCTGGGCAGGAAGGACACCCCTCCACTTT CASSWAGRTPLHF TRBV5-4 - 13 - TRBJ1-6
TGTGCCAGCTCACCCGACGGCCGGAGCTCCTATAATTCACCCCTCCACTTT CASSPDGRSSYNSPLHF TRBV18 - 17 - TRBJ1-6
TGTGCCAGCAGTGAGTTCCCAGTTTATGAAGCTTTCTTT CASSEFPVYEAFF TRBV6-1 - 13 - TRBJ1-1
TGCGCCAGCAGCCCCGGACAGGGGGTAGATACGCAGTATTTT CASSPGQGVDTQYF TRBV5-1 - 14 TRBD1 TRBJ2-3
TGCGCCAGCAGCTCGTTGAGGACGGGGACTGAAGCTTTCTTT CASSSLRTGTEAFF TRBV5-1 - 14 - TRBJ1-1
TGTGCCAGCTCACCCCGGGAGGTCTCAAACTATGGCTACACCTTC CASSPREVSNYGYTF TRBV18 - 15 - TRBJ1-2
TGTGCCAGCAGTTACTCCGGCAGACACGGCGCTTTCTTT CASSYSGRHGAFF TRBV6-6 - 13 - TRBJ1-1
TGTGCCAGCAGCCGAGACGGGACAGGAGCCTACGAGCAGTACTTC CASSRDGTGAYEQYF TRBV7-9 - 15 TRBD1 TRBJ2-7